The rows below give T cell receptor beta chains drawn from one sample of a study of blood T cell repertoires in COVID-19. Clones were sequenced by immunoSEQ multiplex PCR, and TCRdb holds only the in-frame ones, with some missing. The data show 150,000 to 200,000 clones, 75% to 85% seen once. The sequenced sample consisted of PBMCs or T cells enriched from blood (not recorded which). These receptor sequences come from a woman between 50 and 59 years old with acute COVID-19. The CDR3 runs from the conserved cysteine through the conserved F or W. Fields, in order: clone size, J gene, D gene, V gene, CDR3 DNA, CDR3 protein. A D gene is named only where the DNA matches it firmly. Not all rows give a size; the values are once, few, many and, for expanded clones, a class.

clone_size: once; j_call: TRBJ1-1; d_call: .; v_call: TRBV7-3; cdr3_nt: TGTGCCAGCAGCTTAACAGGGGGGAACACTGAAGCTTTCTTT; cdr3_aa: CASSLTGGNTEAFF
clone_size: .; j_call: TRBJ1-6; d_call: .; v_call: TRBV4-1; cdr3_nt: TGCGCCAGCAGCCACACCCTAGGCCAGGGTTCAAGGGCCCTCCACTTT; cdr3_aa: CASSHTLGQGSRALHF
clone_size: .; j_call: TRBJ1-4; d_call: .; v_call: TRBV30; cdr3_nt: TGTGCCTGGAGATCCTACGGCGGGGTTGAAAAACTGTTTTTT; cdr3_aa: CAWRSYGGVEKLFF
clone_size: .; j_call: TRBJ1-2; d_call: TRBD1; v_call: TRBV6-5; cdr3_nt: TGTGCCAGCAGTTACTCGGCGGGGACAGAGAACTATGGCTACACCTTC; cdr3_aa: CASSYSAGTENYGYTF
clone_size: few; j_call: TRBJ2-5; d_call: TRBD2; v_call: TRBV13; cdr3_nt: TGTGCCAGCAGCTTCCTCATAGCGGGGGGGCCGGAGACCCAGTACTTC; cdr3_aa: CASSFLIAGGPETQYF
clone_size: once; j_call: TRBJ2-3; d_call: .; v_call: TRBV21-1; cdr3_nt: TGTGCCAGACTCAGCAAGAGGTTTGGGGCGAACAGGTCACATACGCAGTATTTT; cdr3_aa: CARLSKRFGANRSHTQYF
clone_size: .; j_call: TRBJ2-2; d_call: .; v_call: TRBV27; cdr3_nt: TGTGCCAGCAGTTCTGCCACAGGGAGGGCGGGTTCGGTCACCGGGGAGCTGTTTTTT; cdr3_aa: CASSSATGRAGSVTGELFF
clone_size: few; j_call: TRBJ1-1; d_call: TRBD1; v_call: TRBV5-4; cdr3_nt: TGTGCCAGCAGCTGGGACCCAACAGGGGGGAACACTGAAGCTTTCTTT; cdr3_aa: CASSWDPTGGNTEAFF
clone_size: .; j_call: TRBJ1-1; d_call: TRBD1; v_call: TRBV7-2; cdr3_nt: TGTGCCAGCAGCCCCGAGCGGGACAGGGAAGCTTTCTTT; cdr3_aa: CASSPERDREAFF
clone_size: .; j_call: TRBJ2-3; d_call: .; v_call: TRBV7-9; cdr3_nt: TGTGCCAGCAGCTTCGAGGAGGGGGATACGCAGTATTTT; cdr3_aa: CASSFEEGDTQYF
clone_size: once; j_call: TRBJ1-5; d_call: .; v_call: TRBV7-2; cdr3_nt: TGTGCCAGCAGCACAAACAGGAATCAGCCCCAGCATTTT; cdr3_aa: CASSTNRNQPQHF
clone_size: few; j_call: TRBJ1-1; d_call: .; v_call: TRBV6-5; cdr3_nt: TGTGCCAGCAGGGGGGCCTCTGACGCTTTCTTT; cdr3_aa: CASRGASDAFF
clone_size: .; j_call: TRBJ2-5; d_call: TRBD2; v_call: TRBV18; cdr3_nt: TGTGCCAGCTCACCTAGCGGGGGTACACAAGAGACCCAGTACTTC; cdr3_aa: CASSPSGGTQETQYF
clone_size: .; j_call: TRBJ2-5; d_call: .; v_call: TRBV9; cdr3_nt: TGTGCCAGCAGCGTAGGCCCAGGGCGGGAGACCCAGTACTTC; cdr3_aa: CASSVGPGRETQYF
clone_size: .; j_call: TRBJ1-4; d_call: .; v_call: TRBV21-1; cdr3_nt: TGTGCCAGCAGCACACAACCCCGGGTAATGGTGGCTGAAAAACTGTTTTTT; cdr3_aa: CASSTQPRVMVAEKLFF
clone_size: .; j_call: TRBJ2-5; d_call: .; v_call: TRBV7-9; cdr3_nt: TGTGCCAGCAGTTATCACTCCGAAGAGACCCAGTACTTC; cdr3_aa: CASSYHSEETQYF
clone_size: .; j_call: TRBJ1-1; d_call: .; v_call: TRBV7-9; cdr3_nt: TGTGCCAGCAGCTTAGCGCGAGTGGGGGCATTGGGCACTGAAGCTTTCTTT; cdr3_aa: CASSLARVGALGTEAFF
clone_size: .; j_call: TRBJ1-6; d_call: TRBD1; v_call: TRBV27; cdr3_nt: TGTGCCAGCAGACCGGGACAGGGGCGGGGTGGCGGATATTCACCCCTCCACTTT; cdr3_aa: CASRPGQGRGGGYSPLHF
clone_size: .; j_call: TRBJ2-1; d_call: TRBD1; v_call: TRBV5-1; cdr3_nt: TGCGCCAGCAGCCCCGGACAGGCGCGACCCCTACAGCAGTTCTTC; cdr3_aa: CASSPGQARPLQQFF
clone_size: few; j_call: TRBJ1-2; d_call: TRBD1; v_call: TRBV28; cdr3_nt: TGTGCCAGCAGTTCCCCGACAGGGGGATCCCTATATGGCTACACCTTC; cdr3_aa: CASSSPTGGSLYGYTF
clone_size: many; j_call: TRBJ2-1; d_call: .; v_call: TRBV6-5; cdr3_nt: TGTGCCAGCAGCCTACGAACAGGGAGTGAGCAGTTCTTC; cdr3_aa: CASSLRTGSEQFF
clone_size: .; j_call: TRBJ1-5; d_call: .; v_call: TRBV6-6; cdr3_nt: TGTGCCAGCAGTTACGGAGGGACGCAGCCCCAGCATTTT; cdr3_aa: CASSYGGTQPQHF
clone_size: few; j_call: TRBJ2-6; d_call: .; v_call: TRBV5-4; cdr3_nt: TGTGCCAGCAGCCCCAACAGAGGGTCAGGGGCCAACGTCCTGACTTTC; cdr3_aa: CASSPNRGSGANVLTF
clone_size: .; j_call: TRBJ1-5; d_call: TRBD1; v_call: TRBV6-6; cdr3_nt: TGTGCCAGCAGTGACAGGGGCAACCAGCCCCAGCATTTT; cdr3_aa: CASSDRGNQPQHF
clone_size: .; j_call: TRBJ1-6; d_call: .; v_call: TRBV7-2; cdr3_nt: TGTGCCAGCACCCCCGGGAGCAATTCACCCCTCCACTTT; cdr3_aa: CASTPGSNSPLHF
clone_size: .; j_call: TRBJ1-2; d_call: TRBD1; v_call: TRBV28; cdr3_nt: TGTGCCAGCAGTTTATTTGGACAGGGCGGGGATGGCTACACCTTC; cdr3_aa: CASSLFGQGGDGYTF
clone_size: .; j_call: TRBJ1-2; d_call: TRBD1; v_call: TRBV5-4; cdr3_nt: TGTGCCAGCAGCTTGCCCCGACAGGGGGATCACTATGGCTACACCTTC; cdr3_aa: CASSLPRQGDHYGYTF
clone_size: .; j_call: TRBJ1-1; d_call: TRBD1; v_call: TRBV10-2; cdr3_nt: TGCGCCAGCGGGGGACAGGGGGGCACTGAAGCTTTCTTT; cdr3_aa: CASGGQGGTEAFF
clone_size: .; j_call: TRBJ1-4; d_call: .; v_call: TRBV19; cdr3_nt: TGTGCCAGTAGTGCCTACGGAGCTTATGGAGAAAAACTGTTTTTT; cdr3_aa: CASSAYGAYGEKLFF
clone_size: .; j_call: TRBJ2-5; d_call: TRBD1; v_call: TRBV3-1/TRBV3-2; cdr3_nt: TGTGCCAGCAGCCTTAAGGGGGCAGGTGAGACCCAGTACTTC; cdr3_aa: CASSLKGAGETQYF
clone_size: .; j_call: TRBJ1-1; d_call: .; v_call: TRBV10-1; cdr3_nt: TGCGCCAGCAGTGGAAACCCGGGGACTGAAGCTTTCTTT; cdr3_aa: CASSGNPGTEAFF
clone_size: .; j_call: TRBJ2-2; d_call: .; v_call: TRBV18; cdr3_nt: TGTGCCAGCTCGGCTCAGGGGTTCTGGGAGCTGTTTTTT; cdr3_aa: CASSAQGFWELFF
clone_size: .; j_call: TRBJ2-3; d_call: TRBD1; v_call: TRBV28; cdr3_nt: TGTGCCAGCAGGCCAGACGGGACAGGGGGCCTGACGCAGTATTTT; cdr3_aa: CASRPDGTGGLTQYF